This T cell receptor beta chain was identified in a study of blood T cell repertoires in COVID-19 (dated by TCRdb to 2019 to 2021). Notes on the research overall: The collaborator samples originated in the United States, Italy and Spain and spanned the acute and convalescent phases of COVID-19. A de-identified subject ID, COVID-19 status, age in years and sex were almost always included in the sample metadata. Where available, HLA class I and class II types were obtained from metadata supplied by the sample provider rather than from assay-based typing. Subjects who had been exposed to COVID-19, were actively infected with it, or had recovered from it provided the deeply sampled blood TCRbeta repertoires that made up the dataset. The prospective study material was composed of cDNA or gDNA derived from T cells, B-cell-depleted T cells, or PBMCs. The samples were drawn from two sources: the first 160 participants of the ongoing ImmuneRACE study, and about 1,300 subjects contributed by 6 global collaborators. The repertoires were made available in a free public database intended to serve as a resource for research on the immune response to SARS-CoV-2.

TCRbeta CDR3 regions were amplified from genomic DNA by means of the immunoSEQ Assay, a bias-controlled multiplex PCR. As for the original processing: The number of nucleated cells in each sample was estimated from the amplification of reference gene primers within the assay. To quantify the absolute abundance of each unique TCRbeta CDR3 rearrangement, sequence reads were collapsed and filtered. For each sample, productive Simpson clonality was calculated as the square root of Simpson's diversity index over productive rearrangements. Imported from immuneACCESS, the table was reduced by TCRdb to in-frame sequences with V and J called. These copies leave out some clones; in studies compared against another copy, an unresolved V gene accounts for under half, and the cause of the remainder is not known. That table furnishes V, J and clone size, whereas the DNA furnished D and trimming. The sample includes some 70,000 clones, with around 89% observed a single time. The ten largest clonotypes hold around 0.6% of the sample.

General study outcomes and caveats: The amount of clinical and demographic metadata varied by source and participant and was provided uncurated.

As regards this clone: Its antigen target is currently unknown. No per-base quality is available; no much larger clone lies one base away.

Whole blood was collected in K2EDTA tubes by collaborating institutions according to the institutions' own protocols. For TCRbeta analysis, collaborator samples were shipped as frozen whole blood, as isolated PBMCs, or as DNA extracted from either sample type. The CDR3 runs 15 residues from the cysteine to the phenylalanine. Only CDR3 DNA remains: 45 bases, in frame from the first base. Ends trimmed: V by 3 bases, J by 3 bases; bases unmatched to a gene: 5. CDR1 and CDR2, looked up from the germline V gene (reference sequence), are LNHDA and SQIVND. The chain employs TRBV19 and TRBJ1-1, with 9 bases in between that match TRBD1. The source of this sequence is a man between 60 and 75 years old with acute or convalescent COVID-19. Material: peripheral blood. The CDR3 region: CASSMGTGKDTEAFF. The DNA is TGTGCCAGTAGTATGGGGACAGGGAAGGACACTGAAGCTTTCTTT.